The 21 T cell receptor beta chains below all came from one sample that was sequenced in a study of cytomegalovirus exposure and HLA in healthy donors. The PCR used 60 Vbeta and 13 Jbeta primers. The method was immunoSEQ multiplex PCR; TCRdb's version includes in-frame clones alone and lacks a portion of them. The data show more than 150,000 clones, just over 75% seen once. Sequences were obtained from PBMCs. The receptors originated from a man aged 40-50 years in good health and CMV-seronegative.

V and J are TRBV2 and TRBJ1-5; maybe TRBD1 (5 bases). Deletions cut 6 bases from V and 7 bases from J, with 10 bases between. The CDR3 totals 12 residues. Germline CDR1 is SNHLY and CDR2 is FYNNEI. CDR3 sequence (DNA): TGTGCCAGCAGCCCAGGGTCCCAGCCCCAGCATTTT. It is translated as CASSPGSQPQHF.

The rearrangement links TRBV7-9 to TRBJ2-5; TRBD1 might be the D (5 bases). The CDR3 length is 13 residues. Trimming cost V 5 bases and J 5 bases, with 12 bases left between them. Germline V gives CDR1 SEHNR, CDR2 FQNEAQ (reference sequence). CDR3 nucleotide sequence: TGTGCCAGCAGCGCCCCAGGGATGGAGACCCAGTACTTC. Protein: CASSAPGMETQYF.

The V gene is TRBV5-1, the J gene TRBJ2-1; 9 nucleotides line up with TRBD2. V was clipped by 0 bases and J by 6 bases; unmatched bases: 1. Germline CDR1 is SGHRS and CDR2 is YFSETQ. This CDR3 is 14 amino acids long. CDR3 nucleotides: TGCGCCAGCAGCTTGGAACTAGCGGGCAATGAGCAGTTCTTC. This gives the protein CASSLELAGNEQFF.

The chain combines TRBV4-2 with TRBJ1-6, with 9 bases aligning to TRBD1. CDR3 length equals 15 residues. V was clipped by 3 bases and J by 10 bases; unmatched bases: 7. The germline V gene encodes CDR1 LGHNA and CDR2 YNFKEQ. CDR3 DNA: TGTGCCAGCAGCCACCTCCGGGACAGGGAATCACCCCTCCACTTT. It yields the protein CASSHLRDRESPLHF.

This chain links TRBV28 with TRBJ2-7, with 14 bases matching TRBD2. The germline gives CDR1 MDHEN, CDR2 SYDVKM. The V segment lost 3 bases and the J segment 5 bases; nucleotides outside the gene matches: 9. The CDR3 covers 17 residues. The CDR3 coding sequence is TGTGCCAGCAGTTTGGCGAGACTAGCGGGAGGGCCGAACGAGCAGTACGTC. This codes for CASSLARLAGGPNEQYV.

This clone came up once. V gene TRBV2 combines with J gene TRBJ1-4; possible D gene TRBD1, 6 bases. Trimming pared 7 bases from V and 6 bases from J, leaving 15 bases between. The CDR3 has 14 residues. Looked up from germline, CDR1 is SNHLY and CDR2 is FYNNEI. In DNA form, the CDR3 reads TGTGCCAGCACCGAAGGGGGATGGGATGAAAAACTGTTTTTT. Its translation: CASTEGGWDEKLFF. Full variable domain (outside the CDR3, taken from reference TRBV2 and TRBJ1-4): EPEVTQTPSHQVTQMGQEVILRCVPISNHLYFYWYRQILGQKVEFLVSFYNNEISEKSEIFDDQFSVERPDGSNFTLKIRSTKLEDSAMYFCASTEGGWDEKLFFGSGTQLSVL.

In this sample, this clone turned up a few times. V and J are TRBV2 and TRBJ2-7; TRBD1 is a possible D gene (6 bases). Between the trimmed V and J ends, which lost 7 bases and 4 bases, there was a span of 17 bases. From germline, CDR1 is SNHLY and CDR2 FYNNEI. The CDR3 contains 14 residues. The CDR3 DNA sequence: TGTGCCAGCACGAACAGGGTCAGTTCGTACGAGCAGTACTTC. Its translation: CASTNRVSSYEQYF. The full variable domain, rest sourced from reference TRBV2 and TRBJ2-7, is EPEVTQTPSHQVTQMGQEVILRCVPISNHLYFYWYRQILGQKVEFLVSFYNNEISEKSEIFDDQFSVERPDGSNFTLKIRSTKLEDSAMYFCASTNRVSSYEQYFGPGTRLTVT.

The chain joins TRBV9 to TRBJ2-1; D ambiguous. V lost 0 bases, J lost 1 base, and 8 bases lay in between. Per germline, CDR1 SGDLS and CDR2 YYNGEE. CDR3 length equals 15 residues. CDR3 residues: CASSVARESYNEQFF. In DNA, the CDR3 is TGTGCCAGCAGCGTAGCGAGAGAGTCCTACAATGAGCAGTTCTTC.

The chain uses TRBV27 and TRBJ2-7; D may be TRBD1 (5 bases). Germline V gives CDR1 MNHEY, CDR2 SMNVEV (reference sequence). CDR3 length: 11 residues. With 8 bases removed from V and 6 bases from J, the gap between germline ends came to 11 bases. The CDR3 nucleotides read TGTGCCAGCCACCCAGGGCCCGAGCAGTACGTC. The encoded protein is CASHPGPEQYV.

The sample holds a few counts of this clone. The identical CDR3 is also encoded by other nucleotide sequences in the sample. V gene TRBV30 combines with J gene TRBJ2-1; 8 positions match TRBD1. Losses at the gene ends were 4 bases for V and 4 bases for J; bases not matched to a gene: 6. From germline, CDR1 is GTSNPN and CDR2 SVGIG (reference sequence). The CDR3 covers 14 residues. CDR3 protein: CAWTTGTGYNEQFF. In DNA, the CDR3 is TGTGCCTGGACTACCGGGACAGGTTACAATGAGCAGTTCTTC. The full variable domain, rest sourced from reference TRBV30 and TRBJ2-1, is SQTIHQWPATLVQPVGSPLSLECTVEGTSNPNLYWYRQAAGRGLQLLFYSVGIGQISSEVPQNLSASRPQDRQFILSSKKLLLSDSGFYLCAWTTGTGYNEQFFGPGTRLTVL.

This clone appeared once. V usage is TRBV27 and J usage is TRBJ2-1; 7 bases are shared with TRBD1. V trimming: 8 bases; J trimming: 4 bases; junction bases outside the gene matches: 5. CDR1 is MNHEY and CDR2 is SMNVEV in the germline V gene (reference sequence). CDR3 size: 13 residues. For the CDR3, the DNA is TGTGCCAGCGCCGCGACAGGGTACAATGAGCAGTTCTTC. This sequence encodes CASAATGYNEQFF.

The V gene is TRBV4-2, the J gene TRBJ2-7; possibly TRBD2 for D (6 bases). Germline CDR1 reads LGHNA; CDR2 reads YNFKEQ. V gave up 1 base and J gave up 3 bases, with 13 bases separating them. The CDR3 is 15 residues long. The CDR3 DNA is TGTGCCAGCAGCCAAGTGAGGTCGGGGGACTACGAGCAGTACTTC. Translation gives CASSQVRSGDYEQYF.

A single count supports this clone. J is TRBJ2-7 and V is TRBV7-3; TRBD1 matches 9 bases. This CDR3 spans 14 amino acids. With V trimmed by 4 bases and J by 7 bases, 8 bases remained unmatched. Germline CDR1 reads SGHTA; CDR2 reads FQGTGA. In nucleotides, the CDR3 is TGTGCCAGCAGCTCCGGGACAGGGCAAGGAGAGCAGTACTTC. It encodes CASSSGTGQGEQYF.

This clone was observed a single time. The chain is built from TRBV19 and TRBJ2-7, with a tentative D call TRBD2 (5 bases). V shed 3 bases and J shed 3 bases, with 9 bases lying between them. This CDR3 has 13 amino acids. Germline V gives CDR1 LNHDA, CDR2 SQIVND (reference sequence). The CDR3 DNA sequence: TGTGCCAGTAGTATGGCGGGCAGCTACGAGCAGTACGTC. It encodes CASSMAGSYEQYV.

This chain uses TRBV4-1 with TRBJ2-1; 16 positions agree with TRBD2. J gave up 12 bases and V 4 bases, and 6 bases lay outside the gene matches. Germline values: CDR1 MGHRA, CDR2 YSYEKL. CDR3 length equals 15 residues. The CDR3 DNA reads TGCGCCAGCAGCCCCGGGACTAGCGGGAGGGCCGGGCAGTTCTTC. Residues: CASSPGTSGRAGQFF.

The rearrangement uses TRBV28 and TRBJ1-2; 9 nucleotides match TRBD1. J lost 3 bases, V lost 4 bases, and 15 bases had no gene match. Per the germline V gene, CDR1 is MDHEN and CDR2 is SYDVKM. CDR3 length equals 18 residues. The CDR3 loop reads CASSSHRDRELLYYGYTF. CDR3 nucleotides: TGTGCCAGCAGTTCGCACCGGGACAGGGAGTTGTTATACTATGGCTACACCTTC.

The chain has TRBV28 and TRBJ2-7; 7 bases map to TRBD1. The length of the CDR3 is 13 residues. Germline V gene lookup returns CDR1 MDHEN and CDR2 SYDVKM. V shed 2 bases, J shed 9 bases, and the junction held 7 bases outside the gene matches. The CDR3 sequence is CASSLVQGKGQYF. The CDR3 region has the DNA TGTGCCAGCAGTTTAGTACAGGGGAAGGGGCAGTACTTC.

The rearrangement joins TRBV10-3 to TRBJ2-1; D may be TRBD2 (5 bases). This CDR3 region has 14 residues. Trimming pared 2 bases from V and 5 bases from J, leaving 10 bases between. CDR1 is ENHRY and CDR2 is SYGVKD in the germline V gene. For the CDR3, the DNA is TGTGCCATCAGTGAGAGGCTAGCTAACAATGAGCAGTTCTTC. Protein sequence: CAISERLANNEQFF.

The chain uses TRBV19 and TRBJ1-5; TRBD1 agrees at 8 bases. This CDR3 comprises 14 residues. CDR1 and CDR2 from the germline V gene are LNHDA and SQIVND (reference sequence). With 5 bases clipped from V and 5 bases from J, the junction kept 5 bases outside the gene matches. CDR3 region: CASSPGQGDQPQHF. The CDR3 DNA reads as TGTGCCAGTAGTCCTGGACAGGGTGATCAGCCCCAGCATTTT.

This clone appeared once. The chain carries TRBV2 and TRBJ1-5, with D tentatively TRBD1 (5 bases). The J call could be wrong; TRBJ2-3 is a better fit for the DNA end. CDR1 and CDR2 from the germline V gene are SNHLY and FYNNEI. The CDR3 has 14 amino acids. The chain's CDR3 is CASSDRDSNQPQYF. CDR3 DNA sequence: TGTGCCAGCAGTGACAGGGATAGCAATCAGCCCCAGTATTTT.

V usage is TRBV5-1 and J usage is TRBJ2-3; 8 bases are shared with TRBD2. V gave up 0 bases and J gave up 6 bases; unmatched junction bases: 3. The length of the CDR3 is 14 residues. Germline V gene sequence: CDR1 SGHRS, CDR2 YFSETQ. CDR3 amino acids: CASSLGLAGDTQYF. The CDR3 region has the DNA TGCGCCAGCAGCTTGGGGCTAGCGGGTGATACGCAGTATTTT.